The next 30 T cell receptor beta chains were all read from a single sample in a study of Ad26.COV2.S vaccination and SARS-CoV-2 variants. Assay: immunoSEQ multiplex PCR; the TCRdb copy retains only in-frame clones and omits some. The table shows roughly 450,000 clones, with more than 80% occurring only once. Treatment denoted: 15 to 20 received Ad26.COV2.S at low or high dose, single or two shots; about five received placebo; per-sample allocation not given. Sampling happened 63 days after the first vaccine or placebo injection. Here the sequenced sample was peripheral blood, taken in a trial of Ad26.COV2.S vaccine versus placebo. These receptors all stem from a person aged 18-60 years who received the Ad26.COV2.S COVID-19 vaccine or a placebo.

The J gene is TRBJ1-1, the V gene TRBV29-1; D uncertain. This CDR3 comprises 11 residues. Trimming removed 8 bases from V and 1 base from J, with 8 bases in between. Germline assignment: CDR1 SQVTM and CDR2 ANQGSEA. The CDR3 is CSSTWNTEAFF. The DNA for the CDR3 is TGCAGCTCTACCTGGAACACTGAAGCTTTCTTT.

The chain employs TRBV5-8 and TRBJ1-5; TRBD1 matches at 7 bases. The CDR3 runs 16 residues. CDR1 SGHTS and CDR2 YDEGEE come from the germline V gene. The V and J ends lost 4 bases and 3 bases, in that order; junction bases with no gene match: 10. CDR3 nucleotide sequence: TGTGCCAGCAGCACTAGACAGGGAAGGTCCAATCAGCCCCAGCATTTT. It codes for CASSTRQGRSNQPQHF. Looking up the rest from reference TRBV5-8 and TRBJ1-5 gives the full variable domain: EAGVTQSPTHLIKTRGQQATLRCSPISGHTSVYWYQQALGLGLQFLLWYDEGEERNRGNFPPRFSGRQFPNYSSELNVNALELEDSALYLCASSTRQGRSNQPQHFGDGTRLSIL.

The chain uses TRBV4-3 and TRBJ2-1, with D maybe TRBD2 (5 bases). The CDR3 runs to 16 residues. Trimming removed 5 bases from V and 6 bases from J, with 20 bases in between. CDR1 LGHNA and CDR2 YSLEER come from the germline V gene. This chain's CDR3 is CASSDAFAVGGNEQFF. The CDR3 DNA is TGCGCCAGCAGCGACGCCTTTGCGGTTGGAGGCAATGAGCAGTTCTTC.

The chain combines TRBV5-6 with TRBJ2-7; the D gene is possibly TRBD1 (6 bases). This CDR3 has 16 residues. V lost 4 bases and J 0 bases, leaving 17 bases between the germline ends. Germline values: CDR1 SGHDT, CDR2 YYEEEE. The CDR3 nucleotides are TGTGCCAGCAGCGGCGTGGGGGCCAGATTCTCCTACGAGCAGTACTTC. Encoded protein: CASSGVGARFSYEQYF.

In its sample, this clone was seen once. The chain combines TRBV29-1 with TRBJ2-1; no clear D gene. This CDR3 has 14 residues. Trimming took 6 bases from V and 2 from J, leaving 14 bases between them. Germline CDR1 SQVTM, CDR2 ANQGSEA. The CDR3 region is CSVPPRVAYNEQFF. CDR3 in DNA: TGCAGCGTCCCCCCCCGGGTTGCCTACAATGAGCAGTTCTTC.

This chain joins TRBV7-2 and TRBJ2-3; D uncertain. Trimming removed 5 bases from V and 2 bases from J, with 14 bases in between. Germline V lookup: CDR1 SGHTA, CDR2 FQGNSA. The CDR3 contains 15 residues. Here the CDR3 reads CASSPSPQPTDTQYF. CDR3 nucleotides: TGTGCCAGCAGCCCATCCCCTCAACCCACAGATACGCAGTATTTT.

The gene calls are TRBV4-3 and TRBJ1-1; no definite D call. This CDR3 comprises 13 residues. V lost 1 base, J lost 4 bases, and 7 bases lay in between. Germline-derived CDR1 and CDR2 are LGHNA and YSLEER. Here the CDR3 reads CASSQGPGTEAFF. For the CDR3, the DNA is TGCGCCAGCAGCCAAGGACCAGGCACTGAAGCTTTCTTT.

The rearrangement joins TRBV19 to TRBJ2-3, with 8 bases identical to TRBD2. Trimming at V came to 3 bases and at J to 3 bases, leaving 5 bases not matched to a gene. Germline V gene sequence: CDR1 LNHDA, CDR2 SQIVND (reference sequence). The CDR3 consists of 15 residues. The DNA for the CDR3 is TGTGCCAGTAGTATCCCTGCGGGAGGTACAGATACGCAGTATTTT. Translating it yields CASSIPAGGTDTQYF.

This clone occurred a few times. The CDR3, as DNA: TGTGCCAGCAGGGCCGGGACTAGCGGCTACGAGCAGTACTTC. This sequence encodes CASRAGTSGYEQYF. The chain uses TRBV6-5 and TRBJ2-7; TRBD2 agrees at 11 bases. Germline CDR1 is MNHEY and CDR2 is SVGAGI. This CDR3 is 14 amino acids long. V shed 6 bases and J 3 bases; nucleotides not matched to a gene: 4.

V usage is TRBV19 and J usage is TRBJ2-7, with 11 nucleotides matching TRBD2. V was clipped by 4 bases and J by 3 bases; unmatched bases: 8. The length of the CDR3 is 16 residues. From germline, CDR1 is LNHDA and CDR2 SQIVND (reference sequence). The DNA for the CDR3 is TGTGCCAGTAGTAAACGCACTAGCGGGAGAAACTACGAGCAGTACTTC. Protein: CASSKRTSGRNYEQYF.

CDR3 sequence reads: CASSQLEGDGYTF. As DNA, the CDR3 is TGCGCCAGCAGCCAACTTGAGGGCGACGGCTACACCTTC. The chain uses TRBV4-3 and TRBJ1-2, with no clear D. The V gene lost 2 bases and the J gene lost 8 bases, with 12 bases spanning the gap. This CDR3 has 13 residues. CDR1 is LGHNA, CDR2 YSLEER, per germline.

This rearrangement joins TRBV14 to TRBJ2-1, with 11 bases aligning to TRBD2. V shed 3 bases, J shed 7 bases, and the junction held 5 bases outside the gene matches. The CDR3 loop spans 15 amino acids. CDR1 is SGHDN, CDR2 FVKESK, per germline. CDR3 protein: CASSHLAGGQNEQFF. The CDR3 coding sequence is TGTGCCAGCAGCCACCTAGCGGGAGGTCAGAATGAGCAGTTCTTC.

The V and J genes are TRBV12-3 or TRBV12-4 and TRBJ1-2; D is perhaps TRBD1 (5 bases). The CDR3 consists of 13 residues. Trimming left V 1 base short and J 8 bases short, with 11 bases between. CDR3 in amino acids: CASSLGRTNGYTF. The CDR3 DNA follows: TGTGCCAGCAGTTTAGGGAGGACAAACGGCTACACCTTC.

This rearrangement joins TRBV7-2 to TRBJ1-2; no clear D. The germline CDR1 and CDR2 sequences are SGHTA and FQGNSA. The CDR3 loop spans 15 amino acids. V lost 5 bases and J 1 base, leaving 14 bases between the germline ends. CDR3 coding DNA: TGTGCCAGCAGCACCCCCGGAGTCAATAACTATGGCTACACCTTC. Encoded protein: CASSTPGVNNYGYTF.

In DNA form, the CDR3 reads TGCGCCAGCAGCTCGGGAGGGACCACAGATACGCAGTATTTT. Translation: CASSSGGTTDTQYF. The chain joins TRBV5-1 to TRBJ2-3; 8 bases line up with TRBD2. Germline trimming cut 3 bases from V and 2 bases from J; bases unmatched to any gene: 2. Germline loops: CDR1 SGHRS, CDR2 YFSETQ. This CDR3 is built from 14 residues.

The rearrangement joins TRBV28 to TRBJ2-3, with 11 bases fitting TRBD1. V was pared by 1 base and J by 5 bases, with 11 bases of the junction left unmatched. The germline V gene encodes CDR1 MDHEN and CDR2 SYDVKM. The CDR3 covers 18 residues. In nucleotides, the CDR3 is TGTGCCAGCAGTTTATCCCGGGAAGGGACAGGGGGTGAAGATACGCAGTATTTT. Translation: CASSLSREGTGGEDTQYF.

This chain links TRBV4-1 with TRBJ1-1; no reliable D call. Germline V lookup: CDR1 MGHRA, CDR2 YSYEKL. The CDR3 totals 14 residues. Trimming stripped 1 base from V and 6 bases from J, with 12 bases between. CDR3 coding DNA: TGCGCCAGCAGCCAAGCGGACCGGCTGCCTGAAGCTTTCTTT. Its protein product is CASSQADRLPEAFF.

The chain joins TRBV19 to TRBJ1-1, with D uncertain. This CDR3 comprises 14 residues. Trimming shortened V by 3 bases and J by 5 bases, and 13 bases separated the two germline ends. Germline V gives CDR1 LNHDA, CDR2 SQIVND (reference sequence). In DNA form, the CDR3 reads TGTGCCAGTAGTATTGCAGGAGGAGAGACTGAAGCTTTCTTT. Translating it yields CASSIAGGETEAFF.

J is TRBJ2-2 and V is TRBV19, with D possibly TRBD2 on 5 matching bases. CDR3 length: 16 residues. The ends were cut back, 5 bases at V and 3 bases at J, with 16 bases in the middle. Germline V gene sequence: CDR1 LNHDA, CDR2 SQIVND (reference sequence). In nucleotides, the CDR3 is TGTGCCAGTAGTGCCACGCTAGCCCTTGACACCGGGGAGCTGTTTTTT. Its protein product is CASSATLALDTGELFF.

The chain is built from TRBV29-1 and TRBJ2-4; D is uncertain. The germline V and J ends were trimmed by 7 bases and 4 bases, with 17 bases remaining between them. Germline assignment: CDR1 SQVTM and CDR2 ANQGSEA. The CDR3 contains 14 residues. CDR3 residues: CSARGEPGKNIQYF. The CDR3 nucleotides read TGCAGCGCCCGAGGCGAGCCAGGAAAAAACATTCAGTACTTC.

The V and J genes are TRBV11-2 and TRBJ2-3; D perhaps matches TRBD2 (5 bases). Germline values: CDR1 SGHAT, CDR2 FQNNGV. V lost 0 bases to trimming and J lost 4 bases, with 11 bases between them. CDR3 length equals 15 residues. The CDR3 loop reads CASSLDRFGADTQYF. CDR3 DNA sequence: TGTGCCAGCAGCTTAGATCGGTTCGGGGCAGATACGCAGTATTTT.

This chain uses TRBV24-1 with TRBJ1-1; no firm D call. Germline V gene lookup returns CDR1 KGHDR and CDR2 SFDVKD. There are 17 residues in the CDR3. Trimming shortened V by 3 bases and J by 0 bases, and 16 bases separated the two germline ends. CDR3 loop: CATSDPRRGGMNTEAFF. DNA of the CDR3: TGTGCCACCAGTGATCCCCGGCGGGGAGGAATGAACACTGAAGCTTTCTTT.

CDR3 DNA sequence: TGTGCCAGCATAAGAGACGCGGTAAGCAATCAGCCCCAGCATTTT. It specifies CASIRDAVSNQPQHF. This chain links TRBV6-6 with TRBJ1-5; D not certain. CDR1 MNHNY and CDR2 SVGAGI come from the germline V gene (reference sequence). V dropped 7 bases and J dropped 1 base, with 14 bases sitting between them. This CDR3 comprises 15 residues.

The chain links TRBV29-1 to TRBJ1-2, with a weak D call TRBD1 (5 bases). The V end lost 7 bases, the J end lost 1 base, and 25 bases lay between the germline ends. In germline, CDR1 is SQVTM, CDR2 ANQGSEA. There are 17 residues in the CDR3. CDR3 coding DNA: TGCAGCGCATTATCGGGGGATTGGGGGACTTTTAACTATGGCTACACCTTC. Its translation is CSALSGDWGTFNYGYTF.

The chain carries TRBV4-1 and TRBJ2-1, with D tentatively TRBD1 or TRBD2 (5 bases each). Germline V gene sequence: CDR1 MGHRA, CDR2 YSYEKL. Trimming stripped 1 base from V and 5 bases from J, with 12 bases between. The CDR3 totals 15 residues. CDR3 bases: TGCGCCAGCAGCCAAGTGGGGGTATTTAACAATGAGCAGTTCTTC. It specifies CASSQVGVFNNEQFF.

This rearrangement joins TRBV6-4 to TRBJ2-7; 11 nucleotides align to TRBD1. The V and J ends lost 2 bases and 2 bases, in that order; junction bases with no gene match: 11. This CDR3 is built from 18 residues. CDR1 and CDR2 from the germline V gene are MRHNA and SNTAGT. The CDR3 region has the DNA TGTGCCAGCAGTGACCAGGACAGGGGGCTGGATAACACCTACGAGCAGTACTTC. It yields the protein CASSDQDRGLDNTYEQYF.

The CDR3 DNA reads TGCGCCAGCAGCCAAACGCCTAGCGGCCAACTCGAGCAGTACTTC. It is translated as CASSQTPSGQLEQYF. The chain links TRBV4-1 to TRBJ2-7, with 7 positions matching TRBD2. This CDR3 spans 15 amino acids. From germline, CDR1 is MGHRA and CDR2 YSYEKL. V lost 2 bases, J lost 6 bases, and 10 bases stayed unmatched.

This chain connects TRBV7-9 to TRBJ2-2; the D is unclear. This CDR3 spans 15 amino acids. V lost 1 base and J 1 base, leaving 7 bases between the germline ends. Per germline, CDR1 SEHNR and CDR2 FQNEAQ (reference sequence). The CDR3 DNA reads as TGTGCCAGCAGCTTAGGGCTGTGGAACACCGGGGAGCTGTTTTTT. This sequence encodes CASSLGLWNTGELFF.

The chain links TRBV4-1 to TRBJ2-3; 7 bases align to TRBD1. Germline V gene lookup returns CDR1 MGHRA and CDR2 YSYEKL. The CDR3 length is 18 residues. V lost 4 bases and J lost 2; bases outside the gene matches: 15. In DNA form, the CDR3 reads TGCGCCAGCAGCCCAACGGCCGTCGGGACAGAGGACACAGATACGCAGTATTTT. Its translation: CASSPTAVGTEDTDTQYF.

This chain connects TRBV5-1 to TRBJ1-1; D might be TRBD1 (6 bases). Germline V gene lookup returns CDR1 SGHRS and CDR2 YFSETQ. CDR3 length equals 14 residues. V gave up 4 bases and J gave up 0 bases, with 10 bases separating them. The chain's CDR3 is CASSAGTLNTEAFF. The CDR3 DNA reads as TGCGCCAGCAGCGCCGGGACACTGAACACTGAAGCTTTCTTT.